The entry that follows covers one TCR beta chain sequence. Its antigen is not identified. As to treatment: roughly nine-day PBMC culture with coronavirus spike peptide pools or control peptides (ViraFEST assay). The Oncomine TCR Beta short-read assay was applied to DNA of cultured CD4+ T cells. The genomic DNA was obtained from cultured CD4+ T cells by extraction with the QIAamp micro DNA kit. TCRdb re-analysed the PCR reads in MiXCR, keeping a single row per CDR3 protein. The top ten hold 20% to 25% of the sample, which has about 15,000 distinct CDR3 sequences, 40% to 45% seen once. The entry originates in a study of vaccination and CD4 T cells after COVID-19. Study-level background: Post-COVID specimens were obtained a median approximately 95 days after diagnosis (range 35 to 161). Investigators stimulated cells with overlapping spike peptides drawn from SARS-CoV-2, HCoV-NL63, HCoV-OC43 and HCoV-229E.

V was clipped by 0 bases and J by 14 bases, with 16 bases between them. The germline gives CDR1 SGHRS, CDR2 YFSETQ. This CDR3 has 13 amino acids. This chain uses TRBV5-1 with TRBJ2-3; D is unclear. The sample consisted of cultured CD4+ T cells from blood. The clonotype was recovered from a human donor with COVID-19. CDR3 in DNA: TGCGCCAGCAGCTTGGGACCCCTTGGCTTTCGGTATTTT. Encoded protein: CASSLGPLGFRYF.